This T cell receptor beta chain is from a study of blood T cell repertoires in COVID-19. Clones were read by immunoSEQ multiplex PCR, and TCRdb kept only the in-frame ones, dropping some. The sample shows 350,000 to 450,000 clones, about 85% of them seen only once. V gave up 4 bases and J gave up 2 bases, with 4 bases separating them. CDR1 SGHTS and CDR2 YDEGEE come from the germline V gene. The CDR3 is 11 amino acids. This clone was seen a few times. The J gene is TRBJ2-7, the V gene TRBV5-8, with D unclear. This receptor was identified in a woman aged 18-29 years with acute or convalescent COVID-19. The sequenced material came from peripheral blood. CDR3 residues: CASSRTYEQYF. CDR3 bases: TGTGCCAGCAGCCGTACCTACGAGCAGTACTTC.